Shown below are 29 T cell receptor beta chains from a single sample sequenced in a study of blood T cell repertoires in COVID-19. Method: immunoSEQ multiplex PCR; TCRdb's copy keeps in-frame clones and lacks some. The repertoire holds about 190,000 clones, with approximately 90% as singletons. Specimen: peripheral blood. The receptors were sampled from a woman between 35 and 50 years old who had recovered from COVID-19.

The CDR3 DNA follows: TGTGCCAGCATAGGACTAGCGGATAACACCGGGGAGCTGTTTTTT. Its translation: CASIGLADNTGELFF. This chain joins TRBV25-1 and TRBJ2-2; TRBD2 aligns across 10 bases. The CDR3 runs 15 residues. In germline, CDR1 is MGHDK, CDR2 SYGVNS. V was pared by 7 bases and J by 2 bases, with 4 bases of the junction left unmatched.

The gene calls are TRBV6-5 and TRBJ1-3; tentatively, D is TRBD1 (5 bases). CDR3 length: 14 amino acids. V was pared by 5 bases and J by 0 bases, with 8 bases between. Germline V gene lookup returns CDR1 MNHEY and CDR2 SVGAGI. The CDR3 sequence: CASSTQVSGNTIYF. The CDR3 nucleotides are TGTGCCAGCAGTACACAGGTCTCTGGAAACACCATATATTTT.

The chain has TRBV28 and TRBJ2-7, with 8 bases that match TRBD1. Germline assignment: CDR1 MDHEN and CDR2 SYDVKM. CDR3 length: 15 residues. The V and J ends lost 7 bases and 1 base, in that order; junction bases with no gene match: 9. CDR3: CASIPSTGGSYEQYF. Written as DNA, the CDR3 is TGTGCCAGCATCCCTTCTACAGGGGGGTCCTACGAGCAGTACTTC.

The chain uses TRBV4-2 and TRBJ2-7, with TRBD1 matching 7 bases. The CDR3 length is 15 residues. Germline V lookup: CDR1 LGHNA, CDR2 YNFKEQ. Unmatched junction bases numbered 2, after V lost 0 bases and J lost 0 bases. Here the CDR3 reads CASSQETGSSYEQYF. CDR3 sequence (DNA): TGTGCCAGCAGCCAAGAGACAGGGAGCTCCTACGAGCAGTACTTC.

The chain recombines TRBV24-1 with TRBJ2-3; TRBD2 agrees at 10 bases. After removal of 0 bases from V and 3 bases from J, the junction contained 2 bases not matched to a gene. Germline assignment: CDR1 KGHDR and CDR2 SFDVKD. The CDR3 is 16 residues long. CDR3 coding DNA: TGTGCCACCAGTGATTTGGGAGCGGGAGGGACAGATACGCAGTATTTT. Translated: CATSDLGAGGTDTQYF.

The V and J genes are TRBV24-1 and TRBJ1-2; TRBD1 matches at 7 bases. The ends lost 1 base at V and 10 bases at J; junction bases unmatched: 2. The CDR3 length is 12 residues. Germline V gives CDR1 KGHDR, CDR2 SFDVKD. CDR3 bases: TGTGCCACCAGTGATTTTGGGACAGTCTACACCTTC. It codes for CATSDFGTVYTF.

This clone occurred a few times. V gene TRBV7-9 combines with J gene TRBJ2-7; 8 nucleotides align to TRBD1. CDR3 length: 14 residues. Germline V CDR1 and CDR2: SEHNR, FQNEAQ (reference sequence). J lost 2 bases, V lost 6 bases, and 6 bases had no gene match. The CDR3 here is CASRRTGMAYEQYF. The CDR3 nucleotides are TGTGCCAGCAGACGGACAGGGATGGCCTACGAGCAGTACTTC.

The chain joins TRBV2 to TRBJ2-7; 8 nucleotides line up with TRBD2. This CDR3 has 16 residues. Germline V gene data show CDR1 as SNHLY and CDR2 as FYNNEI. The J segment lost 6 bases and the V segment lost 6 bases, leaving 16 bases of the junction unmatched. As DNA, the CDR3 is TGTGCCAGCAGGAGCCTTAGCGGGAACAAAGGGTCCGAGCAGTACTTC. Residues: CASRSLSGNKGSEQYF.

This clone showed up just once. Other DNA sequences from this sample encode an identical CDR3 as well. V gene TRBV11-2 combines with J gene TRBJ2-3; 7 bases are a match to TRBD1. The V gene end was trimmed by 1 base and the J gene end by 3 bases; junction bases not matched to a gene: 10. CDR3 length equals 17 residues. Germline V CDR1 and CDR2: SGHAT, FQNNGV. Here the CDR3 reads CASSLVRQGRGTDTQYF. CDR3 sequence (DNA): TGTGCCAGCAGCTTAGTTCGACAGGGCCGTGGGACAGATACGCAGTATTTT.

This chain uses TRBV9 with TRBJ1-1, with D unresolved. CDR1 is SGDLS and CDR2 is YYNGEE in the germline V gene. This CDR3 spans 16 amino acids. Trimming cost V 0 bases and J 0 bases, with 12 bases left between them. CDR3 loop: CASSVDPGGMNTEAFF. CDR3 nucleotides: TGTGCCAGCAGCGTAGACCCGGGAGGTATGAACACTGAAGCTTTCTTT.

The rearrangement joins TRBV29-1 to TRBJ1-2; D remains ambiguous. The CDR3 extends over 13 amino acids. Trimming took 7 bases from V and 2 from J, leaving 14 bases between them. CDR1 SQVTM and CDR2 ANQGSEA come from the germline V gene. The CDR3 is CSDSWATNYGYTF. CDR3 nucleotides: TGCAGCGACTCGTGGGCAACAAACTATGGCTACACCTTC.

The gene calls are TRBV9 and TRBJ1-4, with D possibly matching TRBD1 (5 bases). The CDR3 totals 15 residues. Germline CDR1 and CDR2: SGDLS and YYNGEE. V shed 3 bases and J shed 1 base, with 10 bases lying between them. CDR3 sequence (DNA): TGTGCCAGCAGCGAACTGGGGGGAACTAATGAAAAACTGTTTTTT. This codes for CASSELGGTNEKLFF. Looking up the rest from reference TRBV9 and TRBJ1-4 gives the full variable domain: DSGVTQTPKHLITATGQRVTLRCSPRSGDLSVYWYQQSLDQGLQFLIQYYNGEERAKGNILERFSAQQFPDLHSELNLSSLELGDSALYFCASSELGGTNEKLFFGSGTQLSVL.

This chain uses TRBV7-2 with TRBJ1-1, with D unresolved. V was trimmed by 4 bases and J by 1 base, leaving 10 bases between them. CDR3 length equals 14 residues. Germline CDR1 reads SGHTA; CDR2 reads FQGNSA. The chain's CDR3 is CASSSDTRNTEAFF. The CDR3 DNA sequence: TGTGCCAGCAGCTCCGATACAAGGAACACTGAAGCTTTCTTT.

The chain recombines TRBV3-1 (or the pseudogene TRBV3-2) with TRBJ2-2; maybe TRBD2 (6 bases). The CDR3 spans 17 residues. V was clipped by 0 bases and J by 7 bases, with 18 bases between them. CDR1 is LGHDT and CDR2 is YNNKEL in the germline V gene (reference sequence). CDR3 amino acids: CASSQDGGREMVGELFF. CDR3 sequence (DNA): TGTGCCAGCAGCCAAGATGGGGGTCGGGAGATGGTCGGGGAGCTGTTTTTT.

The J gene is TRBJ2-5, the V gene TRBV24-1; 9 positions match TRBD2. The V segment lost 5 bases and the J segment 5 bases; nucleotides outside the gene matches: 2. The CDR3 extends over 13 amino acids. Germline CDR1 and CDR2: KGHDR and SFDVKD. The CDR3 sequence is CATSVREGETQYF. The CDR3 region has the DNA TGTGCCACCAGTGTGCGGGAGGGGGAGACCCAGTACTTC.

V gene TRBV10-3 combines with J gene TRBJ2-7, with 8 bases aligning to TRBD1. V gave up 2 bases and J gave up 5 bases; unmatched junction bases: 8. The length of the CDR3 is 15 residues. Germline CDR1 reads ENHRY; CDR2 reads SYGVKD. This CDR3 reads CAISELETGVHEQYF. The CDR3 DNA reads as TGTGCCATCAGTGAGCTGGAGACAGGGGTCCACGAGCAGTACTTC.

CDR3 nucleotide sequence: TGTGCCACCCAACATACGGGGGTAGGGGCCAACGTCCTGACTTTC. The encoded protein is CATQHTGVGANVLTF. The genes are TRBV28 and TRBJ2-6; a possible D gene is TRBD2 (6 bases). Trimming stripped 10 bases from V and 4 bases from J, with 17 bases between. Per the germline V gene, CDR1 is MDHEN and CDR2 is SYDVKM. The CDR3 has 15 residues.

This chain's CDR3 is CAWARRTYNEQFF. CDR3 coding DNA: TGTGCCTGGGCCAGGCGAACCTACAATGAGCAGTTCTTC. The chain has TRBV30 and TRBJ2-1; D gene uncertain. Trimming removed 5 bases from V and 2 bases from J, with 10 bases in between. CDR1 is GTSNPN, CDR2 SVGIG, per germline (reference sequence). CDR3 length equals 13 residues.

V gene TRBV11-2 combines with J gene TRBJ2-1, with 8 bases identical to TRBD2. V was clipped by 1 base and J by 4 bases; unmatched bases: 6. There are 16 residues in the CDR3. Germline loops: CDR1 SGHAT, CDR2 FQNNGV. CDR3 in DNA: TGTGCCAGCAGCTTAGGTGGGGCGGGAGGTTACAATGAGCAGTTCTTC. Translation gives CASSLGGAGGYNEQFF. Full variable domain (rest looked up from reference TRBV11-2 and TRBJ2-1): EAGVAQSPRYKIIEKRQSVAFWCNPISGHATLYWYQQILGQGPKLLIQFQNNGVVDDSQLPKDRFSAERLKGVDSTLKIQPAKLEDSAVYLCASSLGGAGGYNEQFFGPGTRLTVL.

The V and J genes are TRBV2 and TRBJ1-5; D ambiguous. This CDR3 has 14 residues. V gave up 7 bases and J gave up 0 bases, with 10 bases separating them. From germline, CDR1 is SNHLY and CDR2 FYNNEI. CDR3 nucleotide sequence: TGTGCCAGCACCGGACTGTATAGCAATCAGCCCCAGCATTTT. Translation: CASTGLYSNQPQHF. Variable domain in full (rest from reference TRBV2 and TRBJ1-5): EPEVTQTPSHQVTQMGQEVILRCVPISNHLYFYWYRQILGQKVEFLVSFYNNEISEKSEIFDDQFSVERPDGSNFTLKIRSTKLEDSAMYFCASTGLYSNQPQHFGDGTRLSIL.

The chain uses TRBV6-5 and TRBJ1-2; 8 nucleotides agree with TRBD1. Germline loops: CDR1 MNHEY, CDR2 SVGAGI. Germline trimming cut 11 bases from V and 7 bases from J; bases unmatched to any gene: 15. The CDR3 consists of 14 residues. The DNA for the CDR3 is TGTGCCTTAGGGGGTCAGGGGGCGTCTGGTGGCTACACCTTC. It is translated as CALGGQGASGGYTF.

The V call is TRBV13, the J call TRBJ2-7; 8 bases are a match to TRBD1. The J segment lost 1 base and the V segment lost 5 bases, leaving 7 bases of the junction unmatched. The V gene's germline CDR1 is PRHDT and CDR2 FYEKMQ (reference sequence). This CDR3 has 15 residues. The CDR3 bases are TGTGCCAGCAGCGAGGGACAGGCCAGATCCTACGAGCAGTACTTC. This codes for CASSEGQARSYEQYF.

The chain is built from TRBV28 and TRBJ1-5; 7 nucleotides line up with TRBD1. V dropped 5 bases and J dropped 0; count of bases not matched to a gene: 10. The length of the CDR3 is 17 residues. Per the germline V gene, CDR1 is MDHEN and CDR2 is SYDVKM. The CDR3 region has the DNA TGTGCCAGCAGTACCGTGACAGGGCTGTATAGCAATCAGCCCCAGCATTTT. Protein: CASSTVTGLYSNQPQHF.

The CDR3 protein is CASSLWGMTAEAFF. The CDR3 nucleotides are TGTGCCAGCAGTTTATGGGGTATGACAGCAGAAGCTTTCTTT. The chain recombines TRBV27 with TRBJ1-1; D is perhaps TRBD1 (5 bases). The V gene lost 1 base and the J gene lost 8 bases, with 14 bases spanning the gap. Germline CDR1 is MNHEY and CDR2 is SMNVEV (reference sequence). The CDR3 is 14 residues long.

This clone showed up just once. This chain links TRBV11-2 with TRBJ2-2; TRBD2 agrees at 8 bases. The CDR3 sequence is 15 residues long. Germline CDR1 SGHAT, CDR2 FQNNGV. Trimming cost V 2 bases and J 2 bases; bases outside gene matches: 1. The CDR3 bases are TGTGCCAGCAGCTTACTAGCGGGTAACACCGGGGAGCTGTTTTTT. Its protein product is CASSLLAGNTGELFF.

This sequence joins TRBV27 and TRBJ2-1; 11 positions match TRBD2. V gave up 5 bases and J gave up 5 bases; unmatched junction bases: 11. Germline V gene data show CDR1 as MNHEY and CDR2 as SMNVEV (reference sequence). CDR3 length: 17 amino acids. The CDR3 bases are TGTGCCAGCAGTCTTACTCCTAGCGGGAGGTGGCACAATGAGCAGTTCTTC. The encoded protein is CASSLTPSGRWHNEQFF.

This clone occurred a few times. The chain employs TRBV6-5 and TRBJ1-3; D is unresolved. CDR3 length equals 15 residues. CDR1 is MNHEY and CDR2 is SVGAGI in the germline V gene. V was pared by 0 bases and J by 4 bases, with 10 bases between. The CDR3 loop is CASSYSAVGGNTIYF. The DNA for the CDR3 is TGTGCCAGCAGTTACTCGGCCGTCGGGGGAAACACCATATATTTT.

The chain joins TRBV28 to TRBJ1-3; 7 bases agree with TRBD1. Germline CDR1 and CDR2: MDHEN and SYDVKM. CDR3 length: 14 amino acids. J lost 2 bases, V lost 4 bases, and 2 bases had no gene match. The CDR3 region is CASSSTGAGNTIYF. In nucleotides, the CDR3 is TGTGCCAGCAGTTCTACAGGGGCTGGAAACACCATATATTTT.

The J gene is TRBJ1-1, the V gene TRBV29-1; perhaps TRBD1 as D (6 bases). Trimming took off 7 bases at V and 0 bases at J, with 12 bases between the two ends. Germline V CDR1 and CDR2: SQVTM, ANQGSEA. This CDR3 spans 13 amino acids. The CDR3 DNA sequence: TGCAGCGCTCAAGGACAGCTGAACACTGAAGCTTTCTTT. Translating gives CSAQGQLNTEAFF. Filled out from reference TRBV29-1 and TRBJ1-1, the complete variable domain reads SAVISQKPSRDICQRGTSLTIQCQVDSQVTMMFWYRQQPGQSLTLIATANQGSEATYESGFVIDKFPISRPNLTFSTLTVSNMSPEDSSIYLCSAQGQLNTEAFFGQGTRLTVV.